This T cell receptor (beta chain) stems from a study of shared clonotypes between healthy human individuals. V was trimmed by 6 bases and J by 1 base, leaving 13 bases between them. The CDR3 consists of 14 residues. Per germline, CDR1 MDHEN and CDR2 SYDVKM. Sequencing used immunoSEQ multiplex PCR; TCRdb keeps in-frame clones, though not all of them. The sample gives a few million clones, less than 95% of which show up once; approximately 0.41% is in the top ten. The sequenced material came from naive CD4+ T cells from PBMCs. The subset here: CD45RA+ positively selected. This TCR was sampled from a man aged 18 to 30 in good health. Some clones in this sample may be carry-over from other donors' samples. The rearrangement uses TRBV28 and TRBJ2-7, with D perhaps matching TRBD1 or TRBD2 (5 bases each). The chain's CDR3 is CASSFRDQSYEQYF. The CDR3 coding sequence is TGTGCCAGCAGCTTCAGGGACCAATCCTACGAGCAGTACTTC. Together with reference TRBV28 and TRBJ2-7, the CDR3 gives the full variable domain: DVKVTQSSRYLVKRTGEKVFLECVQDMDHENMFWYRQDPGLGLRLIYFSYDVKMKEKGDIPEGYSVSREKKERFSLILESASTNQTSMYLCASSFRDQSYEQYFGPGTRLTVT.